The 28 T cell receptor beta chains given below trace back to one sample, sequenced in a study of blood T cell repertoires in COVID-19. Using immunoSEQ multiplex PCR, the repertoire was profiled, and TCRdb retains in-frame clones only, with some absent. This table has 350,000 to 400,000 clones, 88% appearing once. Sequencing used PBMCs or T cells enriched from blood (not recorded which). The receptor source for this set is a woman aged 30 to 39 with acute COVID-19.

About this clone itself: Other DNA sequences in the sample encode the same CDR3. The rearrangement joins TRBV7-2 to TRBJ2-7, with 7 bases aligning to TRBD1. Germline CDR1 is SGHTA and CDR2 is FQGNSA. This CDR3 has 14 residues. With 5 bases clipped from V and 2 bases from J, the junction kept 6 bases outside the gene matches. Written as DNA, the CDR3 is TGTGCCAGCAGCCCTCGGACAGGAGCCTACGAGCAGTACTTC. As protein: CASSPRTGAYEQYF.

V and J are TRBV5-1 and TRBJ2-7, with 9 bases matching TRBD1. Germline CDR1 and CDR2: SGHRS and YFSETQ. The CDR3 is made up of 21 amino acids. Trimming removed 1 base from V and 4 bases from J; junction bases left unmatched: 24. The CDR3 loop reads CASSLLPPNPGGQGPSYEQYF. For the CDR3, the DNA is TGCGCCAGCAGCTTGTTACCTCCCAACCCTGGAGGACAGGGGCCCTCGTACGAGCAGTACTTC.

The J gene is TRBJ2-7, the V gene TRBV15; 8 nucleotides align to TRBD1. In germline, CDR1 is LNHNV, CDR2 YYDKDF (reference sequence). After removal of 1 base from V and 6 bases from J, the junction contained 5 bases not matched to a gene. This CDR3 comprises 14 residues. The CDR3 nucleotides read TGTGCCACCAGCAGAGGGCAGGGGGCATGCGAGCAGTACTTC. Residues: CATSRGQGACEQYF.

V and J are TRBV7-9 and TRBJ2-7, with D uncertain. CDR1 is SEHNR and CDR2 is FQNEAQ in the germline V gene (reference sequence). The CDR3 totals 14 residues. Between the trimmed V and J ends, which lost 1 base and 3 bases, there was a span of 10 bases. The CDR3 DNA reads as TGTGCCAGCAGCTTAGTCAGCGATTACTACGAGCAGTACTTC. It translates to CASSLVSDYYEQYF.

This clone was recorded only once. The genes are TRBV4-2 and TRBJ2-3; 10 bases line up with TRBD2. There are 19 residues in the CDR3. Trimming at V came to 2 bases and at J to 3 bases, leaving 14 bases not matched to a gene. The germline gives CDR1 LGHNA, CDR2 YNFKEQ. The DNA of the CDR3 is TGTGCCAGCAGCCAATCAAAGCGGGGGGGCCCCTCCGGAACAGATACGCAGTATTTT. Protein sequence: CASSQSKRGGPSGTDTQYF.

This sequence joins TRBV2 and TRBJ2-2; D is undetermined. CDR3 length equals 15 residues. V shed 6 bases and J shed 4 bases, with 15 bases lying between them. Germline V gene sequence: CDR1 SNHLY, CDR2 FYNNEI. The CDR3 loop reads CASRSLRSGTGELFF. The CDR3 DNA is TGTGCCAGCAGGAGTCTACGATCGGGCACCGGGGAGCTGTTTTTT.

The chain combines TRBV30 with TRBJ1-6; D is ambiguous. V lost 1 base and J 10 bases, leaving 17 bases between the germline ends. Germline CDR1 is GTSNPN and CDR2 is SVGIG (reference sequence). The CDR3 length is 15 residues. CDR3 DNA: TGTGCCTGGAGTGAAAGAGGAGTCCGAGACTCACCCCTCCACTTT. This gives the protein CAWSERGVRDSPLHF.

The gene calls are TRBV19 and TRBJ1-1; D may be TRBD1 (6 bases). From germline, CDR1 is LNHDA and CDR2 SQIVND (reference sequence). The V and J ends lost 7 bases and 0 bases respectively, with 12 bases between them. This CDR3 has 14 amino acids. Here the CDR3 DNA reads TGTGCCAGTACCCTTACAGGGTTGAACACTGAAGCTTTCTTT. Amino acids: CASTLTGLNTEAFF.

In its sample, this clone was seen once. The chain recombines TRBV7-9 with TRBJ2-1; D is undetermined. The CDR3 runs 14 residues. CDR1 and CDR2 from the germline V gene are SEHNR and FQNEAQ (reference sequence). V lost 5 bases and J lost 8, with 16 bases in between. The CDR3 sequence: CASSIGFYSDEQFF. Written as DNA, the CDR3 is TGTGCCAGCAGCATAGGATTCTACTCTGATGAGCAGTTCTTC.

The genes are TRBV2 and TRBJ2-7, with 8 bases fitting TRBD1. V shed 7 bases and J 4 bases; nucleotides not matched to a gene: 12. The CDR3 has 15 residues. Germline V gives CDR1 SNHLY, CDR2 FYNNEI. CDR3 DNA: TGTGCCAGCACCAAAGACGGGACAGGCGGATACGAGCAGTACTTC. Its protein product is CASTKDGTGGYEQYF.

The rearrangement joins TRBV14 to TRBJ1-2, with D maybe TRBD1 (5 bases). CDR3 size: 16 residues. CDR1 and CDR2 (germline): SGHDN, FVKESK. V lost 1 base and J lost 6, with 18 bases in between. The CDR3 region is CASSQGLLRVYDGYTF. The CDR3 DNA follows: TGTGCCAGCAGCCAAGGTTTGCTCAGGGTATATGATGGCTACACCTTC.

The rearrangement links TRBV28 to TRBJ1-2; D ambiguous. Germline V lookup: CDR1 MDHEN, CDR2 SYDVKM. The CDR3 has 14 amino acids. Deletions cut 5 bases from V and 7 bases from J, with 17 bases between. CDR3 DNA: TGTGCCAGCAGTCCCCCTCGGACTTATAGTGGCTACACCTTC. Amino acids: CASSPPRTYSGYTF.

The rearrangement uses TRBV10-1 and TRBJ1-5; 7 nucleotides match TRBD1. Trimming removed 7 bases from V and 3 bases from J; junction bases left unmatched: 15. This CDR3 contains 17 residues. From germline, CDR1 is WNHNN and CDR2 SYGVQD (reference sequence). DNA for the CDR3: TGCGCCAGCAACCTCCCGCGGAGGGGGCAGAACAATCAGCCCCAGCATTTT. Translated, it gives CASNLPRRGQNNQPQHF.

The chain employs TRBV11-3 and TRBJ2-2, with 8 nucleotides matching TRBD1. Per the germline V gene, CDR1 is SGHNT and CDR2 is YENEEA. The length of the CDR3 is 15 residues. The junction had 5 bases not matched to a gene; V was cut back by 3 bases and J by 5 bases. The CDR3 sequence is CASSFAGGRTGELFF. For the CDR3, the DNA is TGTGCCAGCAGCTTTGCAGGGGGCCGAACCGGGGAGCTGTTTTTT.

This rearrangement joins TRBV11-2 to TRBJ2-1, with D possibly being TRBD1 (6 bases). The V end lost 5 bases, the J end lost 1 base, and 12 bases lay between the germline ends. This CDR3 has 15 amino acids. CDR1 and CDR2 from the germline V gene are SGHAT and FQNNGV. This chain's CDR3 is CASSRQQGSYNEQFF. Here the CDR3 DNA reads TGTGCCAGCAGCCGACAACAGGGTTCCTACAATGAGCAGTTCTTC.

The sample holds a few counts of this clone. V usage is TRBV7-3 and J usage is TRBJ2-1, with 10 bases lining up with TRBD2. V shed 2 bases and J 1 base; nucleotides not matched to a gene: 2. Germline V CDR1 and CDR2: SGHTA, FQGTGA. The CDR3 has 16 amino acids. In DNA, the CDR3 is TGTGCCAGCAGCTTATTAGCGGGGGGATCCTACAATGAGCAGTTCTTC. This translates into CASSLLAGGSYNEQFF.

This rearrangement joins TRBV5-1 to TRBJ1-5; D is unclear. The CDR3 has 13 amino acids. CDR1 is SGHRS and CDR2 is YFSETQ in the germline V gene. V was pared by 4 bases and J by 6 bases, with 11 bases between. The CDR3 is CASSLTSGQPQHF. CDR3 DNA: TGCGCCAGCAGCCTCACTAGCGGTCAGCCCCAGCATTTT.

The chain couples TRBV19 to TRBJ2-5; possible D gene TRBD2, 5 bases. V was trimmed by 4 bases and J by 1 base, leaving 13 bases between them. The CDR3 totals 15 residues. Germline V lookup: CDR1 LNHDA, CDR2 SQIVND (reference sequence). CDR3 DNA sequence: TGTGCCAGTAGTAAAAGGACTGGAGTCCAAGAGACCCAGTACTTC. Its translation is CASSKRTGVQETQYF. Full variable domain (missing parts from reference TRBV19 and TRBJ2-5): DGGITQSPKYLFRKEGQNVTLSCEQNLNHDAMYWYRQDPGQGLRLIYYSQIVNDFQKGDIAEGYSVSREKKESFPLTVTSAQKNPTAFYLCASSKRTGVQETQYFGPGTRLLVL.

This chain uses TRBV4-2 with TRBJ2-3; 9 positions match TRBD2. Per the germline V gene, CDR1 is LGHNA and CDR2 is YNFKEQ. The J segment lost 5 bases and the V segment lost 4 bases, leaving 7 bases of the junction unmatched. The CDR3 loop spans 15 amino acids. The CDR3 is CASSRAGGLEDTQYF. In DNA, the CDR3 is TGTGCCAGCAGCCGAGCGGGGGGCCTGGAAGATACGCAGTATTTT.

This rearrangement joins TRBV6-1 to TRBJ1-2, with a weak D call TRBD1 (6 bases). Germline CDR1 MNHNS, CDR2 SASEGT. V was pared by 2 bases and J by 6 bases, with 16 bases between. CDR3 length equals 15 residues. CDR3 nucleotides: TGTGCCAGCAGTGAAATAAGGGGGGGGCGAGATGGCTACACCTTC. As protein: CASSEIRGGRDGYTF.

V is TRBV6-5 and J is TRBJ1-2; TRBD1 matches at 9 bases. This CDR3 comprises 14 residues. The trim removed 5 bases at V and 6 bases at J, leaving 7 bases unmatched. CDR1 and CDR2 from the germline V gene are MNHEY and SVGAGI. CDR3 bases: TGTGCCAGCAGTCCGGGACAGGGAAGAAATGGCTACACCTTC. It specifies CASSPGQGRNGYTF.

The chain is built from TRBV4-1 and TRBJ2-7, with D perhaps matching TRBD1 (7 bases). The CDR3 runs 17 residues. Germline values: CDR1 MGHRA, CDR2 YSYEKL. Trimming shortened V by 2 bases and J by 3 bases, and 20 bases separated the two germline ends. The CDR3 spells CASSQRIGQAGYYEQYF. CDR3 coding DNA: TGCGCCAGCAGCCAAAGAATCGGACAGGCGGGGTACTACGAGCAGTACTTC.

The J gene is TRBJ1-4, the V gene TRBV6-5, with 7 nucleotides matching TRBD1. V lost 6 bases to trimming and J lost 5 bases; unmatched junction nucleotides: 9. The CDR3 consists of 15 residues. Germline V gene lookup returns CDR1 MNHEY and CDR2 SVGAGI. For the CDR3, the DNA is TGTGCCAGCAGCTCTACACGGACAGGAAATGAAAAACTGTTTTTT. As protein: CASSSTRTGNEKLFF.

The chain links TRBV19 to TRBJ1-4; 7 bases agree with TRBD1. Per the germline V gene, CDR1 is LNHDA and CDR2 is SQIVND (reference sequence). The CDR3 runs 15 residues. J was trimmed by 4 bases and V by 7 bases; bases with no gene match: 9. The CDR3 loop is CASTTLGQLNEKLFF. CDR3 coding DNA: TGTGCCAGTACCACCCTGGGACAGCTTAATGAAAAACTGTTTTTT.

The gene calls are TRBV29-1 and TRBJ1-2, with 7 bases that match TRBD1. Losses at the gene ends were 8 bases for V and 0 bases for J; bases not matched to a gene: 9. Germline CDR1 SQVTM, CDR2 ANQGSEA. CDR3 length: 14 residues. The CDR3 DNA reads TGCAGCTATGAGCGGCAGGGGGCTAACTATGGCTACACCTTC. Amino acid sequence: CSYERQGANYGYTF.

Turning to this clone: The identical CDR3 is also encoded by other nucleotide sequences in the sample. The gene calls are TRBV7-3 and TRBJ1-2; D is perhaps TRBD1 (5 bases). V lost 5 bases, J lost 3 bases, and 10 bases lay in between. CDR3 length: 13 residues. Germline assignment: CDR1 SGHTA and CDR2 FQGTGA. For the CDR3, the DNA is TGTGCCAGCAGCCCTACGGGGGACTATGGCTACACCTTC. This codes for CASSPTGDYGYTF. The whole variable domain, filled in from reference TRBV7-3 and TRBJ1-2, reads GAGVSQTPSNKVTEKGKYVELRCDPISGHTALYWYRQSLGQGPEFLIYFQGTGAADDSGLPNDRFFAVRPEGSVSTLKIQRTERGDSAVYLCASSPTGDYGYTFGSGTRLTVV.

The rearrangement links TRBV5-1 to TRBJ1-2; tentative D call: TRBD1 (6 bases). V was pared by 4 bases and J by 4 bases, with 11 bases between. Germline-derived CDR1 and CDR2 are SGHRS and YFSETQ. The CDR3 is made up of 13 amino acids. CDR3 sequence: CASSDQGSYGYTF. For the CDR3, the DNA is TGCGCCAGCAGCGACCAGGGGAGCTATGGCTACACCTTC.

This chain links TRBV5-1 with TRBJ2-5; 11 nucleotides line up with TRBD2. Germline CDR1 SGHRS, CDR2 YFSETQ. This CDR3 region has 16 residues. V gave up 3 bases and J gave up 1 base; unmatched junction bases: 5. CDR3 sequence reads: CASSSTGTSGQETQYF. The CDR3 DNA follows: TGCGCCAGCAGCTCAACCGGGACTAGCGGCCAAGAGACCCAGTACTTC. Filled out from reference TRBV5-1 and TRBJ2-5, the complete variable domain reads KAGVTQTPRYLIKTRGQQVTLSCSPISGHRSVSWYQQTPGQGLQFLFEYFSETQRNKGNFPGRFSGRQFSNSRSEMNVSTLELGDSALYLCASSSTGTSGQETQYFGPGTRLLVL.